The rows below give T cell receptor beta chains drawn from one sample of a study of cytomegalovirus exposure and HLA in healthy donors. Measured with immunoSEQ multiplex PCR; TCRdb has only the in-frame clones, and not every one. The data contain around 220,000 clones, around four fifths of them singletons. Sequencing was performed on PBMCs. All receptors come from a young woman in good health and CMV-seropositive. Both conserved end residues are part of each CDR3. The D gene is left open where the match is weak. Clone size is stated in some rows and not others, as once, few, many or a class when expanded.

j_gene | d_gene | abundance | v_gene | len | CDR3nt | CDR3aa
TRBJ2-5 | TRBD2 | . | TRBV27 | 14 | TGTGCCAGCAGTGGACTAGCGAGTGGGGGGACCCAGTACTTC | CASSGLASGGTQYF
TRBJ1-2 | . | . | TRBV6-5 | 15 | TGTGCCAGCAGTTTCCAACATTGGGGAGCCTATGGCTACACCTTC | CASSFQHWGAYGYTF
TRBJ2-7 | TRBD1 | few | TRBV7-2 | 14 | TGTGCCAGCAGCTTAGGGACAGGCGCCTACGAGCAGTACTTC | CASSLGTGAYEQYF
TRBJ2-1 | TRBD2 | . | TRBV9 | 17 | TGTGCCAGCAGCGTAGCACTAGCGGGAGCCTCATACAATGAGCAGTTCTTC | CASSVALAGASYNEQFF
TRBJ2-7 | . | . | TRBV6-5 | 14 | TGTGCCAGCAGTTTCCCCAGCTTCTCCTACGAGCAGTACTTC | CASSFPSFSYEQYF
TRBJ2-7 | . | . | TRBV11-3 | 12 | TGTGCCAGCAGCCCTCGGGGCTACGAGCAGTACTTC | CASSPRGYEQYF
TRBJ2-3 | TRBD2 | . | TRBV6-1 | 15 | TGTGCCAGCAGTGAACGCCTAGCGGGAGCAGATACGCAGTATTTT | CASSERLAGADTQYF
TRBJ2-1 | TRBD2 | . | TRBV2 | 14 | TGTGCCAGCAGCCGACTAGCGGGAGCGCATGAGCAGTTCTTC | CASSRLAGAHEQFF
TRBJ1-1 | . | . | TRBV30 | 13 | TGTGCCTGGGCGAGAGGGCTATACACTGAAGCTTTCTTT | CAWARGLYTEAFF
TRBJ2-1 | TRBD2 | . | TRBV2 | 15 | TGTGCCAGCAGTGTGGAACTAGCGGGAGGCAATGAGCAGTTCTTC | CASSVELAGGNEQFF